This T cell receptor (beta chain) appears in the sequencing data of a study of OX40 agonist ivuxolimab in advanced cancers. Across the study: At 0.01 to 10 mg/kg, ivuxolimab was administered intravenously to patients every 2 weeks. Participants could have had prior anti-PD-1, anti-PD-L1 or anti-CTLA-4 therapy, and approximately 40% had some. Three patients responded partially, comprising one with hepatocellular carcinoma and two with cutaneous melanoma. Males comprised approximately 84% of the group, whose mean age was roughly 60 years (range roughly 20 to 85).

Repertoires were generated with immunoSEQ multiplex PCR, while TCRdb's copy carries only in-frame clones and drops some. The table includes tens of thousands of clones, 90% detected once. CDR1 is SSHAT, CDR2 FNYEAQ, per germline (reference sequence). The CDR3 runs to 15 residues. Concerning this clone: Relative to the germline gene, one junction end is altered; a read error may explain this.

The sequencing used CD4+ or CD8+ T cells sorted from blood, collected in a trial of the OX40 agonist ivuxolimab. The chain links TRBV7-7 to TRBJ2-1; 7 positions match TRBD2. This clonotype originated in an adult with an advanced solid tumor such as melanoma, head and neck, liver or kidney cancer. CDR3 loop: CASSLVAGPYNEQFF. The CDR3 bases are TGTGCTAGCAGCTTAGTAGCGGGTCCCTACAATGAGCAGTTCTTC.